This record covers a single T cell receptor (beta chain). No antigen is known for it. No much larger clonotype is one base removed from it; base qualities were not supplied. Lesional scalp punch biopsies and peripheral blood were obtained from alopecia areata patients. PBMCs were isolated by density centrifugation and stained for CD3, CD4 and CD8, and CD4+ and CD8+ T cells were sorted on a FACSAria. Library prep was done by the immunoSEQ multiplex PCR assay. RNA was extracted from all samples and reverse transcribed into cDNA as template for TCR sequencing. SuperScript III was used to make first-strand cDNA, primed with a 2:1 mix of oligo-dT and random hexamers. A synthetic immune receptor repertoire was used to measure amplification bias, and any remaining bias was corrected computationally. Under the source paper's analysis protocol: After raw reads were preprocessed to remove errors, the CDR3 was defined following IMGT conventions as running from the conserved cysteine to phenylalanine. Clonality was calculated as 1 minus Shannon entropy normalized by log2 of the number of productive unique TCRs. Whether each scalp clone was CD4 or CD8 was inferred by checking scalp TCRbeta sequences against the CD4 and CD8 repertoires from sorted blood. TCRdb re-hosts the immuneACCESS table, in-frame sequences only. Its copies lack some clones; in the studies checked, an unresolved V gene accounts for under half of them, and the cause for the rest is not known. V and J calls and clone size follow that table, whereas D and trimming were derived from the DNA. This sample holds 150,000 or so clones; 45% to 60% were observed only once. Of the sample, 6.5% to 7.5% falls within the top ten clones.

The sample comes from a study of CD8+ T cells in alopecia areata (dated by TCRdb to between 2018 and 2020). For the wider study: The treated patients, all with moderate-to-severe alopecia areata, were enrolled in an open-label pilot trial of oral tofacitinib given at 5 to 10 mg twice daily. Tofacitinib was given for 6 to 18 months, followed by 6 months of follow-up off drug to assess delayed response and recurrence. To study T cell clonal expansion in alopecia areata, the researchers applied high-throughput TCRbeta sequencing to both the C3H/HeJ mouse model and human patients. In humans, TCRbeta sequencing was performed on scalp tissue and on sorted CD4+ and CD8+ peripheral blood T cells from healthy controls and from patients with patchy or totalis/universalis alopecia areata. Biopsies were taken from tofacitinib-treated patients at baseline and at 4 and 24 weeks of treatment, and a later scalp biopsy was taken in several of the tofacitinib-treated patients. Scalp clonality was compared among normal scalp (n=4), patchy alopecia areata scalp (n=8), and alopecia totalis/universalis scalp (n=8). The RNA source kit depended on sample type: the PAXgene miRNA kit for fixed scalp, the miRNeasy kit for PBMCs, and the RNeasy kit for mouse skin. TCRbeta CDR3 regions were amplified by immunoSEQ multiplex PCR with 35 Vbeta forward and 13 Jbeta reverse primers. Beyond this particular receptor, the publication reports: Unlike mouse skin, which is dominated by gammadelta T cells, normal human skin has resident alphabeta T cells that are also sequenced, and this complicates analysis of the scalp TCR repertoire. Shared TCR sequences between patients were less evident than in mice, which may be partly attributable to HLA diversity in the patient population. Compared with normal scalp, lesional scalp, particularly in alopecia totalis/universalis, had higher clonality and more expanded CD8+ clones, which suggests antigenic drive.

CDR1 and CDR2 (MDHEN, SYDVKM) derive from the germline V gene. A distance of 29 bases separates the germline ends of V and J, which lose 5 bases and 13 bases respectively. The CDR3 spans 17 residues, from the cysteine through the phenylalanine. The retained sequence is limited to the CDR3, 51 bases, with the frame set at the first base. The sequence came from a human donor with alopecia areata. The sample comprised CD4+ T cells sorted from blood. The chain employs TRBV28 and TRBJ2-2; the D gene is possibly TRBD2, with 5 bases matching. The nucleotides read TGTGCCAGCAGTCCACGATATTCCCCCGGGGTACCCTCAAGGCTGTTTTTT. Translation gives CASSPRYSPGVPSRLFF. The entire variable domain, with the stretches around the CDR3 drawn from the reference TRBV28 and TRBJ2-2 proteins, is DVKVTQSSRYLVKRTGEKVFLECVQDMDHENMFWYRQDPGLGLRLIYFSYDVKMKEKGDIPEGYSVSREKKERFSLILESASTNQTSMYLCASSPRYSPGVPSRLFFGEGSRLTVL.